The entry below gives a single TCR beta chain sequence along with its context. The CDR3 sequence is 16 residues long. CDR1 is SGHTA, CDR2 FQGNSA, per germline. V lost 6 bases to trimming and J lost 3 bases, with 15 bases between them. The data stem from a study of long-term antiretroviral therapy in people with HIV. The assay, immunoSEQ v3.0, was run at survey level. Repertoires were generated with immunoSEQ multiplex PCR, while TCRdb's copy carries only in-frame clones and drops some. Counted here are tens of thousands of clones, around 83% occurring once; the ten biggest clones make up roughly 5.7%.

The starting material was unsorted PBMCs, obtained 3.1 years after starting antiretroviral therapy. The V call is TRBV7-2, the J call TRBJ1-6; tentatively, D is TRBD1 (5 bases). The clonotype was recovered from a woman in her fifties or sixties with HIV. The CDR3: CASSFNRDLYNSPLHF. For the CDR3, the DNA is TGTGCCAGCAGTTTCAACCGGGACCTCTATAATTCACCCCTCCACTTT.